These T cell receptor beta chains were read from a single sample in a study of identical twins. TCRdb re-called the 5' RACE reads through MiXCR, storing one row per CDR3 protein. The table has around 1.7 million distinct CDR3 sequences, 32% seen once. The material sequenced was cord blood. These receptors came from a newborn girl in good health. The CDR3 runs from the conserved cysteine through the conserved F or W. The D gene is left open where the match is weak. Clone sizes are given selectively: once, few, many, or a class where the clone is expanded.

v_call,d_call,clone_size,j_call,cdr3_aa,cdr3_nt
TRBV7-7,.,.,TRBJ1-5,CASSHTQREGQPQHF,TGTGCCAGCAGCCACACCCAAAGGGAAGGTCAGCCCCAGCATTTT
TRBV12-3/TRBV12-4,TRBD2,.,TRBJ2-7,CASRLVTRGLAKTPYNEQYF,TGTGCCAGCAGGCTGGTGACGAGGGGACTAGCGAAAACACCCTACAATGAGCAGTACTTC
TRBV12-3/TRBV12-4,TRBD1,.,TRBJ2-7,CASSPRGDRAYEQYF,TGTGCCAGCAGTCCCCGGGGGGACAGGGCCTACGAGCAGTACTTC
TRBV20-1,TRBD2,.,TRBJ2-5,CIAQRDSETQYF,TGCATTGCACAGCGGGACTCAGAGACCCAGTACTTC
TRBV9,.,few,TRBJ2-1,CASSVGPKPYNEQFF,TGTGCCAGCAGCGTAGGTCCGAAACCGTACAATGAGCAGTTCTTC
TRBV7-2,TRBD2,.,TRBJ2-3,CASSLGSGGASTDAQYF,TGTGCCAGCAGCTTAGGATCGGGGGGGGCTAGCACAGATGCGCAGTATTTT
TRBV7-2,TRBD1,.,TRBJ1-6,CASSHGTGAYNSPLHF,TGTGCCAGCAGCCACGGGACAGGGGCCTATAATTCACCCCTCCACTTT
TRBV12-3/TRBV12-4,TRBD1,once,TRBJ2-1,CASSPGPGQGMSYNEQFF,TGTGCCAGCAGTCCAGGCCCGGGACAGGGAATGTCCTACAATGAGCAGTTCTTC
TRBV20-1,TRBD2,.,TRBJ2-3,CSADPLGLAPTDTQYF,TGCAGTGCAGACCCCCTGGGACTAGCCCCCACAGATACGCAGTATTTT
TRBV19,TRBD2,.,TRBJ2-1,CASTGTSNNEQFF,TGTGCCAGTACCGGGACTAGTAACAATGAGCAGTTCTTC
TRBV25-1,.,few,TRBJ1-6,CASMSDSNSPLHF,TGTGCCAGCATGTCAGACAGTAATTCACCCCTCCACTTT
TRBV5-1,TRBD1,.,TRBJ2-1,CASSLTGGPSEQFF,TGCGCCAGCAGCTTGACAGGGGGCCCCTCCGAGCAGTTCTTC
TRBV24-1,TRBD1,few,TRBJ1-2,CATSDGSGTGIQGGYTF,TGTGCCACCAGTGATGGATCCGGGACAGGAATTCAGGGTGGCTACACCTTC
TRBV2,.,.,TRBJ2-1,CASSEVIRGEQFF,TGTGCCAGCAGTGAAGTTATCAGGGGCGAGCAGTTCTTC
TRBV6-2/TRBV6-3,TRBD2,few,TRBJ2-7,CASSYSMIPGGDYEQYF,TGTGCCAGCAGTTACTCAATGATACCCGGGGGGGACTACGAGCAGTACTTC
TRBV10-2,.,.,TRBJ2-7,CASSQTLLGSYEQYF,TGCGCCAGCAGTCAAACCCTACTGGGGAGCTACGAGCAGTACTTC
TRBV7-2,.,.,TRBJ2-7,CASSSRSLDEQYF,TGTGCCAGCAGTTCTAGATCACTAGACGAGCAGTACTTC
TRBV27,TRBD2,few,TRBJ2-7,CASSFSGKQYF,TGTGCCAGCAGTTTTAGCGGGAAACAGTACTTC
TRBV24-1,.,.,TRBJ2-2,CATGYTGELFF,TGTGCCACCGGGTACACCGGGGAGCTGTTTTTT
TRBV7-2,.,many,TRBJ2-7,CASSLAYSYEQYF,TGTGCCAGCAGCTTAGCTTACTCCTACGAGCAGTACTTC
TRBV4-2,TRBD1,few,TRBJ1-5,CASSLTPGQGTVSNQPQHF,TGTGCCAGCAGCCTAACCCCGGGACAGGGGACCGTTAGCAATCAGCCCCAGCATTTT
TRBV6-1,TRBD2,.,TRBJ2-2,CASRKRGANTGELFF,TGTGCCAGCAGGAAGCGGGGAGCGAACACCGGGGAGCTGTTTTTT
TRBV20-1,.,.,TRBJ1-1,CSARGPSEAFF,TGCAGTGCTAGGGGGCCGAGTGAAGCTTTCTTT
TRBV3-1,.,.,TRBJ2-5,CASSPHTRHQETQYF,TGTGCCAGCAGTCCCCACACCAGACACCAAGAGACCCAGTACTTC
TRBV7-8,TRBD1,.,TRBJ2-3,CASSSRTGGDTQYF,TGTGCCAGCAGCTCTCGGACAGGGGGAGATACGCAGTATTTT
TRBV2,TRBD2,few,TRBJ2-2,CASSELSGRNTGELFF,TGTGCCAGCAGTGAGCTTAGCGGGAGGAACACCGGGGAGCTGTTTTTT
TRBV7-2,.,few,TRBJ2-7,CASSLIWGSYEQYF,TGTGCCAGCAGCTTAATATGGGGCTCCTACGAGCAGTACTTC
TRBV9,TRBD2,.,TRBJ2-3,CASSLLWGGDTDTQYF,TGTGCCAGCAGCCTCCTCTGGGGAGGGGACACAGATACGCAGTATTTT
TRBV19,TRBD1,.,TRBJ2-7,CASSIGTGNYEQYF,TGTGCCAGTAGTATAGGGACAGGTAACTACGAGCAGTACTTC
TRBV20-1,.,.,TRBJ1-1,CSASPRPNEAFF,TGCAGTGCTAGCCCCAGGCCTAATGAAGCTTTCTTT
TRBV6-2/TRBV6-3,TRBD2,few,TRBJ2-4,CASSLAGVGDIQYF,TGTGCCAGCAGTCTAGCGGGAGTCGGGGACATTCAGTACTTC
TRBV30,.,.,TRBJ2-5,CAWTTSWETQYF,TGTGCCTGGACAACTAGCTGGGAGACCCAGTACTTC